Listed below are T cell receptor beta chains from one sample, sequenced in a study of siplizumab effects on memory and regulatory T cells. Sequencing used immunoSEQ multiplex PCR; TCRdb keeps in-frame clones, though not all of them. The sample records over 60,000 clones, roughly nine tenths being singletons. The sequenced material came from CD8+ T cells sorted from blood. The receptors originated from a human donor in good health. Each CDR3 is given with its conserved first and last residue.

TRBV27	CASSSAGVGMGRERTYNEQFF
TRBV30	CAHRTGPYEQYF
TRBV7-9	CASSPLNTEAFF
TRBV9	CASSVVPTEKTSYGYTF
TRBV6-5	CASSYSPRLAKNIQYF
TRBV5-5	CASTFTGALEQYF
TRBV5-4	CASSGRGVQETQYF
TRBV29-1	CSVEEEHQPQHF
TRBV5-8	CASSLGGKGFGAYQETQYF
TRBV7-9	CASSPVLGQPQHF
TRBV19	CASSIVNTIYF
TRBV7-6	CASSLLEDEQYF
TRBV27	CASSFRQGGYGYTF
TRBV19	CASRPGGLDEAFF
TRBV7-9	CASSPRGQGVYEQYF
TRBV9	CASSAEGGYTF
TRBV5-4	CASSFLGGGYGYTF
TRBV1	CTSSQDTRGAQETQYF
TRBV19	CASSIPGNTEAFF
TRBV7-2	CASSLDTGTGNTIYF
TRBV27	CASSTTGGGRQETQYF
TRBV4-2	CASSQDRLPAGNQPQHF
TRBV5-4	CASSFISQADPEAFF
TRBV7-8	CASSPRGEDEQYF
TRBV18	CASSPGQSYEQYF
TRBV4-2	CASSQPGLGLAGVQKTQYF
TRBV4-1	CASSHRVAGDRETQYF
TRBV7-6	CASSLLVGTRYNEQFF
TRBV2	CASNLRDTDNQETQYF
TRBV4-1	CASSHLTGGAGMNTEAFF
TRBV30	CAWSVRDRDYNEQFF
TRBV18	CASSPGYYEQYF
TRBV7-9	CASRGLNVLGETQYF
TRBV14	CASSQGFSGGLETQYF
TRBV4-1	CASSQARTSGGYEQYF
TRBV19	CASSIATLRPQHF
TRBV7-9	CASSPPGGYEQYF
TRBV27	CASRRDKLSNQPQHF
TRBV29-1	CSVGPSDSYEQYF
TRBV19	CASSSWDGNQPQHF
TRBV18	CASSPSAGSGIDTQYF
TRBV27	CASSGQGELFEQYF
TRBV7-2	CASSLASGGTYEQYF
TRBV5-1	CASSLVSGQVTEAFF
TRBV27	CASKQGIEETQYF
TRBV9	CASSGATYEQYF
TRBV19	CASSTGLADYNEQFF
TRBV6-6	CASRTGFVETQYF
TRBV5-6	CASSLAGQGGEKLFF
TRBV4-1	CASSHPAGDNEQFF
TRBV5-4	CASSFGIGNSYEQYF
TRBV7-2	CASSFSVHTDTQYF
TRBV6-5	CASSYFLGQQETQYF
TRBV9	CASSVDHRGVLDEQFF
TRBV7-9	CASSLGRGSGRPYNEQFF
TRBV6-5	CASSPRVDEQFF
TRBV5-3	CARSLALLHGSYEQYF
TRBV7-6	CASGGPEWLFF